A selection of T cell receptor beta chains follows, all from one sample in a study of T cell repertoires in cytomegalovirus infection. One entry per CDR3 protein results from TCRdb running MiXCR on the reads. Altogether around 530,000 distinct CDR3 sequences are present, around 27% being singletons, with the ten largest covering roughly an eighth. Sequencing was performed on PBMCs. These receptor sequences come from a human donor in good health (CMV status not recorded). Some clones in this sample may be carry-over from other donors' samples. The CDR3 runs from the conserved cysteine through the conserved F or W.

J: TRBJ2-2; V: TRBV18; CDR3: CASSPVSRGTGELFF
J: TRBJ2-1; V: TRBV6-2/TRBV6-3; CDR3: CASSWTSGSGFEQFF
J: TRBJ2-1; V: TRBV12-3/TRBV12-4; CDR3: CASSRGSRGTVSLNEQFF
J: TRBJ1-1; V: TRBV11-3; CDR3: CASSLPDTEAFF
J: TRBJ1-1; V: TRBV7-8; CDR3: CASSPRGGRSEAFF
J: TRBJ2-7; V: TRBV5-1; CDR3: CASAPLRAYEQYF
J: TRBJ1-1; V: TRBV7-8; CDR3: CASSLAEAFF
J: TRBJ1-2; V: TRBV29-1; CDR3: CSVVSGGYGYTF
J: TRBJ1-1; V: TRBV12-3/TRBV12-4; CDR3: CASSLRESAEAFF
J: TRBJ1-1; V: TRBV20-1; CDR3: CSATQKGSAFF
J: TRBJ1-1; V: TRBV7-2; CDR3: CASSLDRGGGEAFF
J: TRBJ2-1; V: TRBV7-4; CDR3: CASSPPGLAGVNEQFF
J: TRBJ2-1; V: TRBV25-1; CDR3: CASRDRGLQKNNEQFF
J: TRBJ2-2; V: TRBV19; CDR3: CASSPSVSGVNTGELFF
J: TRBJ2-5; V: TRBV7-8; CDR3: CASSSRTSGRARQETQYF
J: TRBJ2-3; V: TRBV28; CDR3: CASSFGIFRDTQYF
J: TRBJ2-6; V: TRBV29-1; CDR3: CSVTSGANVLTF